The rows below give T cell receptor beta chains drawn from one sample of a study of CD8+ T cells in alopecia areata. The table came from immunoSEQ multiplex PCR; TCRdb's copy has only in-frame clones and leaves some out. Altogether over 95,000 clones are present, less than 70% being singletons, with the ten largest covering roughly 3.5%. The sample consisted of CD4+ T cells sorted from blood, taken at week 24, from a patient treated with tofacitinib. The receptors were gathered from a human donor with alopecia areata. Each CDR3 is given with its conserved first and last residue. Where a row states a size, it is once, few, many or the class of an expanded clone; other rows omit it.

v_call clone_size cdr3_aa
TRBV5-6 . CASSRPGAQETQYF
TRBV29-1 . CSLSSGEKTQYF
TRBV19 . CASSDGSAPYNEQFF
TRBV5-1 . CASSLLPLTGDTGSYNEQFF
TRBV4-2 few CASSPRMNTEAFF
TRBV4-3 . CASSQEPGIYNSPLHF
TRBV9 few CASSVGAAPGNTIYF
TRBV7-2 . CASSLDPGRETQYF
TRBV7-2 . CASSRQGWNTEAFF
TRBV7-8 few CASSKGGAGNQPQHF
TRBV4-1 . CASSQDSEGANDEKLFF
TRBV27 . CASRYRTSAYGYTF
TRBV29-1 . CSVGDLLIVSEQFF
TRBV7-9 . CASSYGQGHWDF
TRBV4-3 few CASSHTPSIAFF
TRBV7-9 few CASSKDRAWGYTF
TRBV2 few CATGQGGEAFF
TRBV4-2 . CASSHRTEGPDQYF
TRBV7-2 . CASSLGSGDTDTQYF
TRBV25-1 . CASSYRDRGQFF
TRBV4-1 . CASSPQSINEKLFF
TRBV5-1 . CASSLRTGPMETEAFF
TRBV4-2 few CASSRGQNTGELFF
TRBV29-1 few CRAGDQETQYF
TRBV6-5 . CASSLGQGSTGELFF
TRBV15 . CATSREARGLSEQYF
TRBV7-2 . CASSFQRGDQETQYF
TRBV18 . CASSPNTGKQGIHGYTF
TRBV25-1 few CASSDGETAGEQYF
TRBV30 . CAWSVGGSGNTIYF
TRBV7-9 few CASAQDLETQYF
TRBV2 . CASSKNQGQPQHF
TRBV30 . CAWSVVNTEAFF
TRBV5-4 . CASSQRGPRTDTQYF
TRBV4-3 . CASSPTRQVGGELFF
TRBV11-2 . CASSFRDRGIGELFF
TRBV23-1 . CASSQSSPGGWDEKLFF
TRBV5-1 few CASSPQTGRTDTQYF
TRBV5-1 . CASSSGQGFRETQYF